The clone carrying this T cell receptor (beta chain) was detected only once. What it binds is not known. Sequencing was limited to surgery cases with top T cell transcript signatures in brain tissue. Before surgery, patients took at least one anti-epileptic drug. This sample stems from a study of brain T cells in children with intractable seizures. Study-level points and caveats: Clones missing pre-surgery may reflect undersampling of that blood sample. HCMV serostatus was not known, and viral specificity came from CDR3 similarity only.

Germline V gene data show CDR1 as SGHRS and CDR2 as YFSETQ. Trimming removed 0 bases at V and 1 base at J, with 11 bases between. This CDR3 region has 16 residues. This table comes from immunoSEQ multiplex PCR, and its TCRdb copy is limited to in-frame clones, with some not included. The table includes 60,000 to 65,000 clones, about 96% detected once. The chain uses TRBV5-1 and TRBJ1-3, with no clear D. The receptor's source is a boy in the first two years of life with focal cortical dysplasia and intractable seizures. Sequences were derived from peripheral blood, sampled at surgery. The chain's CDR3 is CASSLVVRSSGNTIYF. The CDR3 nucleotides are TGCGCCAGCAGCTTGGTTGTGCGGTCGTCTGGAAACACCATATATTTT.